The 20 T cell receptor beta chains below were found in one sample sequenced in a study of cytomegalovirus exposure and HLA in healthy donors. The PCR ran on 60 Vbeta and 13 Jbeta primers. Produced via immunoSEQ multiplex PCR; TCRdb's table is partial and in-frame only. Here the sample spans roughly 200,000 clones, roughly 68% being singletons. Sequenced: PBMCs. These receptors originate from a woman in her twenties or thirties in good health and CMV-seronegative.

This chain uses TRBV10-3 with TRBJ1-1; no definite D call. CDR3 length: 13 amino acids. Germline lookup yields CDR1 ENHRY and CDR2 SYGVKD. Trimming shortened V by 7 bases and J by 1 base, and 10 bases separated the two germline ends. Here the CDR3 reads CAINHSQNTEAFF. The CDR3 nucleotides read TGTGCCATCAACCACAGTCAGAACACTGAAGCTTTCTTT.

This chain connects TRBV4-1 to TRBJ2-3; D remains ambiguous. Trimming left V 1 base short and J 0 bases short, with 5 bases between. The CDR3 runs to 14 residues. Germline values: CDR1 MGHRA, CDR2 YSYEKL. Written as DNA, the CDR3 is TGCGCCAGCAGCCAAGTATTGAGCACAGATACGCAGTATTTT. Its protein product is CASSQVLSTDTQYF.

As to this clone: Different DNA sequences within this sample yield the same CDR3. J is TRBJ1-2 and V is TRBV19, with 8 bases identical to TRBD1. V lost 3 bases to trimming and J lost 6 bases; unmatched junction nucleotides: 3. The CDR3 runs to 13 residues. Germline CDR1 reads LNHDA; CDR2 reads SQIVND (reference sequence). The CDR3: CASSMGQVDGYTF. The DNA of the CDR3 is TGTGCCAGTAGTATGGGACAGGTCGATGGCTACACCTTC.

The CDR3 DNA reads TGTGCCAGCAGTATAACGGGAGGGTACGAGCAGTACTTC. Its protein is CASSITGGYEQYF. This chain connects TRBV6-4 to TRBJ2-7; 8 bases fit TRBD2. With V trimmed by 5 bases and J by 4 bases, 4 bases remained unmatched. The germline gives CDR1 MRHNA, CDR2 SNTAGT. This CDR3 spans 13 amino acids.

This chain connects TRBV7-2 to TRBJ1-2, with D possibly being TRBD1 (6 bases). Germline lookup yields CDR1 SGHTA and CDR2 FQGNSA. The CDR3 covers 15 residues. V shed 2 bases and J shed 1 base, with 11 bases lying between them. For the CDR3, the DNA is TGTGCCAGCAGCTTAACATGGGACATTAACTATGGCTACACCTTC. Amino acids: CASSLTWDINYGYTF.

The rearrangement links TRBV18 to TRBJ1-6; weak D call: TRBD1 (5 bases). With 6 bases removed from V and 9 bases from J, the gap between germline ends came to 15 bases. From germline, CDR1 is KGHSH and CDR2 LQKENI. The CDR3 is 14 residues long. CDR3: CASSTETAPSPLHF. The CDR3 DNA reads TGTGCCAGCTCGACAGAAACCGCGCCTTCACCCCTCCACTTT.

This clone was picked up a small number of times. This chain joins TRBV5-1 and TRBJ1-1; a possible D gene is TRBD1 (5 bases). V lost 0 bases and J lost 3, with 18 bases in between. CDR3 length: 17 residues. Germline assignment: CDR1 SGHRS and CDR2 YFSETQ. The CDR3 bases are TGCGCCAGCAGCTTGGCATCCGGGGCACAGCGGGACACTGAAGCTTTCTTT. This encodes CASSLASGAQRDTEAFF. Looking up the rest from reference TRBV5-1 and TRBJ1-1 gives the full variable domain: KAGVTQTPRYLIKTRGQQVTLSCSPISGHRSVSWYQQTPGQGLQFLFEYFSETQRNKGNFPGRFSGRQFSNSRSEMNVSTLELGDSALYLCASSLASGAQRDTEAFFGQGTRLTVV.

The chain is built from TRBV7-2 and TRBJ1-2; TRBD1 matches at 10 bases. V shed 5 bases, J shed 4 bases, and the junction held 7 bases outside the gene matches. CDR3 length equals 15 residues. Germline V CDR1 and CDR2: SGHTA, FQGNSA. CDR3 residues: CASSLRQGAAYGYTF. In DNA, the CDR3 is TGTGCCAGCAGCCTCCGACAGGGGGCCGCCTATGGCTACACCTTC.

The V gene is TRBV25-1, the J gene TRBJ2-5; TRBD2 agrees at 8 bases. After removal of 0 bases from V and 4 bases from J, the junction contained 4 bases not matched to a gene. The CDR3 has 15 amino acids. Germline V gene data show CDR1 as MGHDK and CDR2 as SYGVNS. CDR3 amino acids: CASSEYLAGSETQYF. The CDR3 DNA reads as TGTGCCAGCAGTGAATACCTAGCGGGTTCAGAGACCCAGTACTTC.

Comment on this clone: One end of the junction does not line up with germline, which may come from a read error. The same CDR3 can be traced to other DNA sequences in this sample. The CDR3: CSVEDGHRALYGYTF. As DNA, the CDR3 is TGCAGCGTCGAAGACGGCCACAGGGCTCTCTATGGCTACACCTTC. The chain employs TRBV29-1 and TRBJ1-2; D may be TRBD1 (6 bases). Germline V CDR1 and CDR2: SQVTM, ANQGSEA. The CDR3 length is 15 residues.

This sequence joins TRBV2 and TRBJ1-1; 8 bases align to TRBD1. Germline assignment: CDR1 SNHLY and CDR2 FYNNEI. The CDR3 spans 12 residues. V shed 8 bases and J 6 bases; nucleotides not matched to a gene: 5. CDR3 in DNA: TGTGCCAGCGGACAGGGAAAACCTGAAGCTTTCTTT. It yields the protein CASGQGKPEAFF.

The genes are TRBV7-3 and TRBJ2-7, with D unclear. V was trimmed by 4 bases and J by 6 bases, leaving 16 bases between them. The CDR3 sequence is 14 residues long. Germline CDR1 reads SGHTA; CDR2 reads FQGTGA. CDR3 in DNA: TGTGCCAGCAGCTCCTCCCCGGGTGTAGGCGAGCAGTACTTC. It translates to CASSSSPGVGEQYF.

This sequence joins TRBV9 and TRBJ2-1; TRBD2 might be the D (6 bases). Trimming shortened V by 0 bases and J by 7 bases, and 14 bases separated the two germline ends. CDR1 SGDLS and CDR2 YYNGEE come from the germline V gene. The CDR3 runs to 15 residues. The CDR3, as DNA: TGTGCCAGCAGCGTAGGAACTAGCCCTTTAAATGAGCAGTTCTTC. Protein sequence: CASSVGTSPLNEQFF.

The gene calls are TRBV7-3 and TRBJ2-5, with TRBD2 matching 8 bases. V shed 1 base, J shed 5 bases, and the junction held 12 bases outside the gene matches. CDR3 length: 17 amino acids. Germline lookup yields CDR1 SGHTA and CDR2 FQGTGA. The CDR3 coding sequence is TGTGCCAGCAGCTTAAAGGGGCCATCGGGGGGGTTTGAGACCCAGTACTTC. Protein product: CASSLKGPSGGFETQYF.

This clone was observed a handful of times. V is TRBV7-2 and J is TRBJ1-2; TRBD1 aligns across 8 bases. The V gene's germline CDR1 is SGHTA and CDR2 FQGNSA. V was clipped by 5 bases and J by 11 bases; unmatched bases: 10. This CDR3 comprises 13 residues. CDR3 DNA sequence: TGTGCCAGCAGCCCGGGACAGGAGATGGTTTACACCTTC. Its protein is CASSPGQEMVYTF.

The chain has TRBV11-2 and TRBJ2-5; D possibly corresponds to TRBD2 (8 bases). Germline CDR1 SGHAT, CDR2 FQNNGV. CDR3 length: 17 amino acids. Trimming pared 5 bases from V and 4 bases from J, leaving 23 bases between. As DNA, the CDR3 is TGTGCCAGCAGCCCCAGGGGGGCGGGGGGATCCACAGAGACCCAGTACTTC. Protein sequence: CASSPRGAGGSTETQYF.

In its sample, this clone was seen once. CDR3 protein: CASSYRGYGPEKLFF. The CDR3 DNA sequence: TGTGCCAGCAGCTATAGGGGGTACGGACCAGAAAAACTGTTTTTT. This chain links TRBV7-9 with TRBJ1-4; TRBD1 might be the D (6 bases). The CDR3 extends over 15 amino acids. CDR1 and CDR2 (germline): SEHNR, FQNEAQ (reference sequence). Trimming pared 4 bases from V and 8 bases from J, leaving 17 bases between.

The chain combines TRBV6-5 with TRBJ1-1; D remains ambiguous. Germline CDR1 is MNHEY and CDR2 is SVGAGI. The CDR3 spans 14 residues. V was clipped by 2 bases and J by 8 bases, with 15 bases between them. The CDR3 DNA reads TGTGCCAGCAGTTACGATAGTCCGCCAAACGAAGCTTTCTTT. Residues: CASSYDSPPNEAFF.

This chain joins TRBV5-6 and TRBJ1-4; TRBD1 might be the D (5 bases). The CDR3 has 14 residues. The ends were cut back, 4 bases at V and 2 bases at J, with 9 bases in the middle. Per the germline V gene, CDR1 is SGHDT and CDR2 is YYEEEE. The CDR3 protein is CASSGGVTNEKLFF. DNA for the CDR3: TGTGCCAGCAGCGGAGGGGTGACTAATGAAAAACTGTTTTTT. Full variable domain (outside the CDR3, taken from reference TRBV5-6 and TRBJ1-4): DAGVTQSPTHLIKTRGQQVTLRCSPKSGHDTVSWYQQALGQGPQFIFQYYEEEERQRGNFPDRFSGHQFPNYSSELNVNALLLGDSALYLCASSGGVTNEKLFFGSGTQLSVL.

This clone showed up just once. Germline and junction disagree at one end, which may indicate a read error. The chain is built from TRBV15 and TRBJ1-3; tentatively, D is TRBD1 (6 bases). Germline CDR1 reads LNHNV; CDR2 reads YYDKDF (reference sequence). This CDR3 spans 18 amino acids. The DNA for the CDR3 is TGTGCCACCAGCCCCTCCCCGGGCAGGGGATCCTCTGGAAACGCCATATATTTT. It yields the protein CATSPSPGRGSSGNAIYF.